This T cell receptor (beta chain) was recovered during a study of blood T cell repertoires in COVID-19. The V and J ends lost 2 bases and 2 bases, in that order; junction bases with no gene match: 9. Germline loops: CDR1 LNHDA, CDR2 SQIVND (reference sequence). The CDR3 is 19 amino acids. Source study methods: Amplification with reference gene primers provided the estimates of nucleated cell counts. TCRdb's table, derived via immunoSEQ multiplex PCR, lists solely in-frame clones and lacks some. That table supplies the V and J calls and clone size; D and trimming were determined from the DNA. The sample consists of fewer than 300,000 clones, around 89% of them appearing once. Those who participated ranged in age from about 18 to 89 years and resided in about two dozen US areas.

The sequence was collected from a man in his forties who had recovered from COVID-19. The sample consisted of PBMCs or T cells enriched from blood (not recorded which). The chain combines TRBV19 with TRBJ2-5; TRBD2 matches at 15 bases. CDR3 nucleotide sequence: TGTGCCAGTAGTATAATCGGACTAGCGGGAGGGCCCGGACAAGAGACCCAGTACTTC. Protein product: CASSIIGLAGGPGQETQYF.